This TCR beta chain originates from a study of shared clonotypes between healthy human individuals. Study-level results: Few donors restricted represented genetic and exposure-history diversity. Investigators collected only blood, and repertoires in tissues likely differ.

Produced via immunoSEQ multiplex PCR; TCRdb's table is partial and in-frame only. The repertoire holds fewer than 1.8 million clones, approximately 98.5% seen once, with approximately 0.38% in the top ten. Worth noting for this clone: Its specificity is not known.

With 6 bases removed from V and 0 bases from J, the gap between germline ends came to 9 bases. The length of the CDR3 is 14 residues. The germline V gene has CDR1 MDHEN and CDR2 SYDVKM. This clonotype was sampled from a man aged 25 to 45 in good health. What was sequenced was naive CD4+ T cells sorted from blood. Subset of the sample: CD45RA+ positively selected. The rearrangement joins TRBV28 to TRBJ2-1; no clear D. CDR3 in amino acids: CASRNLGSYNEQFF. CDR3 nucleotide sequence: TGTGCCAGCAGGAACTTAGGCTCCTACAATGAGCAGTTCTTC. Variable domain in full (rest from reference TRBV28 and TRBJ2-1): DVKVTQSSRYLVKRTGEKVFLECVQDMDHENMFWYRQDPGLGLRLIYFSYDVKMKEKGDIPEGYSVSREKKERFSLILESASTNQTSMYLCASRNLGSYNEQFFGPGTRLTVL.